This T cell receptor beta chain comes out of a study of cytomegalovirus exposure and HLA in healthy donors. PCR employed 60 Vbeta and 13 Jbeta primers. This table comes from immunoSEQ multiplex PCR, and its TCRdb copy is limited to in-frame clones, with some not included. The sample lists roughly 150,000 clones, 82% occurring once. The receptor's source is a woman between 45 and 65 years old in good health and CMV-seropositive. The sample comprised PBMCs.

CDR3 in amino acids: CASSDQGTGELFF. The CDR3 bases are TGTGCCAGTAGTGACCAGGGTACCGGGGAGCTGTTTTTT. V gene TRBV19 combines with J gene TRBJ2-2; a possible D gene is TRBD1 (5 bases). The CDR3 length is 13 residues. Germline-derived CDR1 and CDR2 are LNHDA and SQIVND (reference sequence). V was trimmed by 5 bases and J by 5 bases, leaving 9 bases between them.